The rows below give T cell receptor beta chains drawn from one sample of a study of control samples from healthy donors and cancer patients. Profiling relied on immunoSEQ multiplex PCR, and the TCRdb table lists in-frame clones only, not all of them. The sample includes 15,000 to 19,000 clones, 75% to 90% of them seen just once. The material sequenced was PBMCs. The source of these receptors is a woman in her 70s with colorectal cancer. Each CDR3 is given with its conserved first and last residue. D genes are given only for firm matches. Size tells how often a clone was seen (once, few, many) or the class of an expanded clone, and some rows leave it out.

D: NA
size: NA
V: TRBV3-1/TRBV3-2
J: TRBJ1-1
CDR3: CASSPKRAVGGVTEAFF
DNA: TGTGCCAGCAGCCCTAAGCGGGCAGTGGGTGGGGTCACTGAAGCTTTCTTT

D: TRBD1
size: NA
V: TRBV6-2/TRBV6-3
J: TRBJ1-1
CDR3: CASSSPTGGQVNTEAFF
DNA: TGTGCCAGCAGTTCTCCTACGGGCGGACAGGTGAACACTGAAGCTTTCTTT

D: NA
size: few
V: TRBV5-1
J: TRBJ2-7
CDR3: CASSLVEGTGVEQYF
DNA: TGCGCCAGCAGCTTGGTGGAGGGGACCGGGGTCGAGCAGTACTTC

D: NA
size: NA
V: TRBV29-1
J: TRBJ2-7
CDR3: CSVEVAAGGHEQYF
DNA: TGCAGCGTTGAAGTGGCAGCAGGGGGGCACGAGCAGTACTTC

D: NA
size: once
V: TRBV11-2
J: TRBJ2-2
CDR3: CASSYISKTGELFF
DNA: TGTGCCAGCAGTTATATAAGTAAGACCGGGGAGCTGTTTTTT

D: NA
size: few
V: TRBV2
J: TRBJ2-1
CDR3: CASSEIHREQFF
DNA: TGTGCCAGCAGTGAAATCCACCGCGAGCAGTTCTTC

D: NA
size: NA
V: TRBV3-1/TRBV3-2
J: TRBJ1-4
CDR3: CASSQGQGRSGEKLFF
DNA: TGTGCCAGCAGCCAAGGCCAGGGGAGGTCCGGTGAAAAACTGTTTTTT

D: NA
size: few
V: TRBV7-3
J: TRBJ1-5
CDR3: CASSLDRGQPQHF
DNA: TGTGCCAGCAGCTTAGACCGGGGTCAGCCCCAGCATTTT

D: TRBD1
size: NA
V: TRBV3-1/TRBV3-2
J: TRBJ1-1
CDR3: CASSQVGTVSNTEAFF
DNA: TGTGCCAGCAGCCAAGTTGGGACAGTCTCGAACACTGAAGCTTTCTTT

D: TRBD1
size: NA
V: TRBV4-2
J: TRBJ1-2
CDR3: CASSHDRVGRLYTF
DNA: TGTGCCAGCAGCCATGACAGGGTTGGAAGACTATACACCTTC

D: TRBD2
size: NA
V: TRBV4-1
J: TRBJ2-1
CDR3: CASSQDPLGRDEQFF
DNA: TGCGCCAGCAGCCAAGATCCACTCGGGAGGGATGAGCAGTTCTTC

D: NA
size: NA
V: TRBV28
J: TRBJ2-2
CDR3: CAHRDTFTGELFF
DNA: TGTGCCCACCGGGACACCTTCACCGGGGAGCTGTTTTTT

D: TRBD2
size: few
V: TRBV4-1
J: TRBJ2-1
CDR3: CASSPRDYQGNEQFF
DNA: TGCGCCAGCAGCCCCCGGGACTACCAGGGCAATGAGCAGTTCTTC

D: TRBD1
size: NA
V: TRBV27
J: TRBJ2-5
CDR3: CASSLTGGGETQYF
DNA: TGTGCCAGCAGTTTGACAGGGGGGGGAGAGACCCAGTACTTC

D: NA
size: NA
V: TRBV3-1/TRBV3-2
J: TRBJ1-6
CDR3: CASSQASDWDGSNSPLHF
DNA: TGTGCCAGCAGCCAAGCTTCCGACTGGGACGGCTCTAATTCACCCCTCCACTTT

D: NA
size: NA
V: TRBV9
J: TRBJ1-5
CDR3: CASSVGGDSNQPQHF
DNA: TGTGCCAGCAGCGTAGGGGGGGATAGCAATCAGCCCCAGCATTTT

D: NA
size: NA
V: TRBV7-9
J: TRBJ1-2
CDR3: CASSLGVRGDYGYTF
DNA: TGTGCCAGCAGCTTAGGCGTCAGGGGCGACTATGGCTACACCTTC

D: NA
size: NA
V: TRBV5-6
J: TRBJ1-6
CDR3: CASSLALAVWSSYNSPLHF
DNA: TGTGCCAGCAGCTTGGCCCTGGCAGTCTGGAGCTCCTATAATTCACCCCTCCACTTT

D: TRBD2
size: NA
V: TRBV7-7
J: TRBJ2-1
CDR3: CASSPTSGDYNEQFF
DNA: TGTGCTAGCAGCCCCACTAGCGGGGACTACAATGAGCAGTTCTTC

D: NA
size: NA
V: TRBV3-1/TRBV3-2
J: TRBJ2-3
CDR3: CASSQEFFETDTQYF
DNA: TGTGCCAGCAGCCAAGAATTTTTTGAGACAGATACGCAGTATTTT

D: TRBD2
size: NA
V: TRBV3-1/TRBV3-2
J: TRBJ2-2
CDR3: CASSRAGGPNTGELFF
DNA: TGTGCCAGCAGTCGAGCGGGGGGGCCCAACACCGGGGAGCTGTTTTTT

D: TRBD1
size: NA
V: TRBV2
J: TRBJ2-3
CDR3: CASRQDRTGSNTQYF
DNA: TGTGCCAGCAGGCAGGACAGGACGGGTTCAAATACGCAGTATTTT

D: NA
size: NA
V: TRBV2
J: TRBJ2-7
CDR3: CASSGRQLSYEQYF
DNA: TGTGCCAGCAGTGGACGACAGCTTTCCTACGAGCAGTACTTC